This T cell receptor beta chain was retrieved from a study of blood T cell repertoires in COVID-19. Overall study context: Whether acute or convalescent, the COVID-19 samples came from the United States, Italy and Spain.

The Seattle site enrolled patients during active infection and followed them longitudinally. Original handling: Nucleated cell counts were estimated from reference gene primer amplification. Method: immunoSEQ multiplex PCR; TCRdb's copy keeps in-frame clones and lacks some. That table is the source of V, J and clone size, and D and trimming were worked out from the DNA. The sample lists approximately 180,000 clones; about 83% were seen once. This sequence was found in a person aged 70 to 79 with COVID-19, enrolled during active disease. Sequenced material: peripheral blood.

The CDR3 loop is CASQRYRDSPLHF. CDR3 DNA: TGTGCCAGCCAACGATACAGAGATTCACCCCTCCACTTT. The rearrangement joins TRBV12-3 or TRBV12-4 to TRBJ1-6; D unclear. This CDR3 has 13 amino acids. V was pared by 8 bases and J by 8 bases, with 13 bases between.